This T cell receptor beta chain was obtained from a study of blood T cell repertoires in COVID-19 (dated by TCRdb to the early 2020s). About the investigation overall: Samples from collaborators originated in the United States, Italy and Spain and spanned both the acute and convalescent phases of COVID-19. Nearly every sample came with metadata listing a de-identified subject ID, COVID-19 status, age in years and sex. Subjects who had been exposed to COVID-19, were actively infected with it, or had recovered from it provided the deeply sampled blood TCRbeta repertoires that made up the dataset. The material from the prospective study consisted of cDNA or gDNA derived from T cells, B-cell-depleted T cells, or PBMCs. Samples came from the ongoing ImmuneRACE study (first 160 participants) plus 1,254 subjects from 6 global collaborators. HLA class I and class II types, where available, came from metadata supplied by the sample provider rather than from assay-based typing. A freely available public database, intended as a resource for researchers studying the immune response to SARS-CoV-2, is where the repertoires were released. Beyond this particular receptor, the publication reports: Clinical and demographic metadata were provided uncurated, with the amount varying by source and participant.

The collaborating institutions used their own protocols to collect whole blood in K2EDTA tubes. Collaborator samples were shipped for TCRbeta analysis as frozen whole blood, isolated PBMCs, or DNA extracted from either sample type. Turning to this clone: The clone's antigen remains unknown. No base quality values were provided; no much bigger clone lies one nucleotide off.

TCRbeta CDR3 regions were amplified from genomic DNA using the immunoSEQ Assay, a bias-controlled multiplex PCR. The paper's processing steps were these. Within the assay, amplification of reference gene primers was used to estimate how many nucleated cells each sample contained. Sequence reads were collapsed and filtered to measure the absolute abundance of every unique TCRbeta CDR3 rearrangement. For each sample, productive Simpson clonality was calculated by taking the square root of Simpson's diversity index across productive rearrangements. As stored in TCRdb, this immuneACCESS dataset retains in-frame rearrangements with V and J assigned. A fraction of the clones does not appear; measured against another copy, unresolved V genes explain less than half of the discrepancy, and the remainder lacks a known reason. For V, J and clone size, that table is used; D and trimming come from the DNA. For this sample the table gives about 220,000 clones, of which 80% to 85% were detected only once. About 2.4% of the sample is taken by the ten largest.

V and J are trimmed by 5 bases and 10 bases, and the gene matches miss 8 bases of the junction. The germline V gene yields SGHTA for CDR1 and FQGNSA for CDR2. Spanning cysteine to phenylalanine, the CDR3 consists of 13 amino acids. This entry keeps only the CDR3 DNA: 39 bases, framed from base 1. Sequencing was performed on peripheral blood. This chain joins TRBV7-2 to TRBJ1-1; a stretch of 9 junction bases matches TRBD1. This TCR derives from a woman between 55 and 75 years old with acute or convalescent COVID-19. The CDR3 corresponds to CASSHRTGDRAFF. The DNA reads as follows: TGTGCCAGCAGCCACCGGACAGGGGATCGAGCTTTCTTT.